These T cell receptor beta chains were read from a single sample in a study of cytomegalovirus exposure and HLA in healthy donors. The table came from immunoSEQ multiplex PCR; TCRdb's copy has only in-frame clones and leaves some out. This sample has 140,000 or so clones, with 75% to 90% found just once. Sequences were obtained from PBMCs. These receptors all come from a woman under 30 in good health and CMV-seropositive. The CDR3 runs from the conserved cysteine through the conserved F or W. The D gene is left open where the match is weak. Expanded clones are given a class, and other clones once, few, many or no size at all.

j_call	cdr3_length	v_call	d_call	clone_size	cdr3_aa	cdr3_nt
TRBJ2-7	14	TRBV25-1	-	-	CASSDDNQPYEQYF	TGTGCCAGCAGTGATGACAACCAGCCCTACGAGCAGTACTTC
TRBJ2-7	14	TRBV19	-	-	CASSSRDKSYEQYF	TGTGCCAGTAGTAGCCGGGACAAATCCTACGAGCAGTACTTC
TRBJ2-5	11	TRBV2	-	-	CASSPGETQYF	TGTGCCAGCAGCCCCGGAGAGACCCAGTACTTC
TRBJ1-5	13	TRBV30	TRBD1	-	CAFTDRINQPQHF	TGTGCCTTTACGGACAGGATCAATCAGCCCCAGCATTTT
TRBJ1-4	14	TRBV6-1	-	-	CAILQGGANEKLFF	TGTGCCATTTTACAGGGAGGGGCGAATGAAAAACTGTTTTTT
TRBJ1-2	13	TRBV19	TRBD1	few	CASSMTGNYGYTF	TGTGCCAGTAGTATGACAGGGAACTATGGCTACACCTTC
TRBJ2-7	14	TRBV6-5	TRBD1	-	CASSLQGSSYEQYF	TGTGCCAGCAGTTTACAGGGGTCGTCCTACGAGCAGTACTTC
TRBJ2-1	16	TRBV27	TRBD1	-	CASSLIGPGGGWEQFF	TGTGCCAGCAGTTTAATAGGCCCAGGGGGCGGATGGGAGCAGTTCTTC
TRBJ2-3	16	TRBV9	-	-	CASSVDAGIGADTQYF	TGTGCCAGCAGCGTAGATGCAGGGATAGGCGCAGATACGCAGTATTTT
TRBJ1-2	15	TRBV5-4	-	-	CASSRLEGTDYGYTF	TGTGCCAGCAGCCGTTTGGAGGGCACAGACTATGGCTACACCTTC
TRBJ1-4	14	TRBV7-8	TRBD1	-	CASSQQGAWEKLFF	TGTGCCAGCAGCCAACAGGGGGCTTGGGAAAAACTGTTTTTT
TRBJ2-5	17	TRBV2	TRBD2	-	CASSEGSAGGRQETQYF	TGTGCCAGCAGTGAAGGGTCGGCGGGGGGTCGCCAAGAGACCCAGTACTTC
TRBJ1-1	17	TRBV30	-	-	CAWSVPSRQLMNTEAFF	TGTGCCTGGAGTGTACCCAGCCGACAGCTTATGAACACTGAAGCTTTCTTT
TRBJ2-7	14	TRBV4-1	-	-	CASSQVGQTYEQYF	TGCGCCAGCAGCCAGGTCGGACAGACCTACGAGCAGTACTTC
TRBJ1-6	16	TRBV7-2	-	-	CASSFPITAYNSPLHF	TGTGCCAGCAGCTTCCCAATCACAGCTTATAATTCACCCCTCCACTTT
TRBJ2-2	15	TRBV6-6	TRBD1	-	CASSSGGAGTGELFF	TGTGCCAGCAGTTCAGGGGGCGCGGGCACCGGGGAGCTGTTTTTT
TRBJ1-4	14	TRBV5-1	-	-	CASSRDSGEEKLFF	TGCGCCAGCAGTCGGGACTCCGGGGAGGAAAAACTGTTTTTT
TRBJ2-1	12	TRBV9	-	-	CASSGDRNEQFF	TGTGCCAGCAGCGGCGACAGGAATGAGCAGTTCTTC
TRBJ2-1	14	TRBV30	TRBD2	-	CAWNSGGDYNEQFF	TGTGCCTGGAACAGCGGGGGGGACTACAATGAGCAGTTCTTC
TRBJ1-1	15	TRBV6-1	TRBD1	-	CASSLSTGVDTEAFF	TGTGCCAGCAGTTTATCGACAGGGGTGGACACTGAAGCTTTCTTT
TRBJ1-1	14	TRBV13	-	once	CASSSDTGAGGAFF	TGTGCCAGCAGCTCCGACACCGGGGCCGGGGGAGCTTTCTTT
TRBJ2-3	14	TRBV4-1	-	-	CASRVQGVGQPQYF	TGCGCCAGCAGGGTACAGGGAGTTGGGCAGCCCCAGTATTTT
TRBJ2-3	15	TRBV5-1	TRBD1	few	CASSIQGEWADTQYF	TGCGCCAGCAGCATCCAGGGGGAGTGGGCAGATACGCAGTATTTT
TRBJ2-7	13	TRBV12-2	-	-	CASRPPLAGEQYF	TGTGCAAGTCGCCCCCCTTTAGCTGGCGAGCAGTACTTC
TRBJ1-1	12	TRBV28	TRBD1	-	CASIRTGAEAFF	TGTGCCAGCATACGGACAGGGGCTGAAGCTTTCTTT
TRBJ2-2	16	TRBV4-1	TRBD2	-	CASSRGLAGNTGELFF	TGCGCCAGCAGCCGAGGGTTAGCGGGGAACACCGGGGAGCTGTTTTTT
TRBJ2-7	16	TRBV27	-	-	CASSSLGKRTPYEQYF	TGTGCCAGCAGTTCCCTGGGGAAGCGGACCCCCTACGAGCAGTACTTC
TRBJ1-2	14	TRBV28	-	-	CASSSRADNYGYTF	TGTGCCAGCTCCTCCAGGGCAGATAACTATGGCTACACCTTC